Listed below are T cell receptor beta chains from one sample, sequenced in a study of vaccination and CD4 T cells after COVID-19. What these receptors recognize is not known. TCRdb itself ran the PCR reads through MiXCR, one entry per CDR3 protein. The sample lists roughly 7,400 distinct CDR3 sequences, around 41% occurring once. Sequenced material: CD4+ T cells from blood, cultured in vitro. These TCRs come from a human donor in good health. The CDR3 runs from the conserved cysteine through the conserved F or W. A D gene is named only where the DNA matches it firmly. A row's size may be missing; if present it is once, few, many or a size class.

clone_size	d_call	v_call	j_call	cdr3_nt	cdr3_aa
few	TRBD2	TRBV6-1	TRBJ2-2	TGTGCCAGCAGGGGTAGCGGGGGTGCGCCCGGGGAGCTGTTTTTT	CASRGSGGAPGELFF
-	TRBD1	TRBV6-2/TRBV6-3	TRBJ1-1	TGTGCCACTCAGGGGGCGCTTCGGAACACTGAAGCTTTCTTT	CATQGALRNTEAFF
-	-	TRBV6-5	TRBJ1-1	TGTGCCAGCAGTTACCTGCCGGGAAACACTGAAGCTTTCTTT	CASSYLPGNTEAFF
-	-	TRBV7-2	TRBJ2-7	TGTGCCAGCAGCTCCATACTCCACGGGCAGTACTTC	CASSSILHGQYF
few	TRBD2	TRBV6-4	TRBJ2-1	TGTGCCAGCAGTGAGCGGGGGGGACACAATGAGCAGTTCTTC	CASSERGGHNEQFF
few	-	TRBV4-1	TRBJ2-6	TGCGCCAGCAGCCAAGGTAGAGGCAGCCCAACGGGGGCCAACGTCCTGACTTTC	CASSQGRGSPTGANVLTF
few	-	TRBV5-4	TRBJ1-1	TGTGCCAGCAGCTTAACGAACACTGAAGCTTTCTTT	CASSLTNTEAFF
-	-	TRBV15	TRBJ2-1	TGTGCCACCAGCGGTCAGGGGCCGTACAATGAGCAGTTCTTC	CATSGQGPYNEQFF
-	-	TRBV20-1	TRBJ1-5	TGCAGTGTCAAAAGAGGGGGAGGTCAGCCCCAGCATTTT	CSVKRGGGQPQHF
once	TRBD1	TRBV7-9	TRBJ1-2	TGTGCCAGCAGCCGGGATGCGGACAGGTATTTTGGCTACACCTTC	CASSRDADRYFGYTF
-	-	TRBV7-2	TRBJ2-3	TGTGCCAGCAGCTCCAGGGAATTCGCGCAGTATTTT	CASSSREFAQYF
few	TRBD1	TRBV6-1	TRBJ1-2	TGTGCCAGCGACTGGACAGGGGGCCCTTCTTACTATGGCTACACCTTC	CASDWTGGPSYYGYTF
-	-	TRBV7-7	TRBJ1-5	TGTGCCAGCAGCCCCGACAGGTCGGCCCAGCCCCAGCATTTT	CASSPDRSAQPQHF